Each of the 8 T cell receptor beta chains below was sequenced from the same sample in a study of T cells after yellow fever vaccination. TCRdb fed the 5' RACE reads into MiXCR, producing one record per CDR3 protein. The sample includes 200,000 to 300,000 distinct CDR3 sequences, about an eighth of them seen just once. Sequencing used CD4+ T cells sorted from PBMCs, obtained 45 days after the yellow fever booster vaccination. The receptors here all came from a man in his thirties or forties who received the YFV17D yellow fever vaccine.

This clonotype appeared a few times. The chain uses TRBV7-8 and TRBJ2-5, with D perhaps TRBD2 (6 bases). CDR1 SGHVS and CDR2 FQNEAQ come from the germline V gene. This CDR3 is built from 16 residues. Trimming took 5 bases from V and 2 from J, leaving 18 bases between them. The CDR3: CASSITGGTKQETQYF. The CDR3 coding sequence is TGTGCCAGCAGCATTACTGGAGGGACGAAGCAAGAGACCCAGTACTTC. The entire variable domain, with the rest obtained from reference TRBV7-8 and TRBJ2-5, is as follows: GAGVSQSPRYKVAKRGQDVALRCDPISGHVSLFWYQQALGQGPEFLTYFQNEAQLDKSGLPSDRFFAERPEGSVSTLKIQRTQQEDSAVYLCASSITGGTKQETQYFGPGTRLLVL.

The chain combines TRBV30 with TRBJ2-7, with 7 bases lining up with TRBD1. This CDR3 comprises 15 residues. J gave up 4 bases and V 1 base, and 10 bases lay outside the gene matches. Germline V gene lookup returns CDR1 GTSNPN and CDR2 SVGIG (reference sequence). Here the CDR3 DNA reads TGTGCCTGGAGTGGTCTCACAGGGGTAGTATACGAGCAGTACTTC. Amino acid sequence: CAWSGLTGVVYEQYF.

The chain uses TRBV5-1 and TRBJ2-5; 10 bases agree with TRBD1. The CDR3 extends over 15 amino acids. Per the germline V gene, CDR1 is SGHRS and CDR2 is YFSETQ. J lost 5 bases, V lost 5 bases, and 9 bases had no gene match. As DNA, the CDR3 is TGCGCCAGCAGATACCGGGACAGGGGATGGGAGACCCAGTACTTC. It yields the protein CASRYRDRGWETQYF.

This clonotype was counted a few times. V is TRBV20-1 and J is TRBJ2-7; tentative D call: TRBD2 (6 bases). The CDR3 spans 15 residues. Trimming cost V 3 bases and J 4 bases, with 19 bases left between them. Per the germline V gene, CDR1 is DFQATT and CDR2 is SNEGSKA (reference sequence). CDR3 loop: CSARAVASVTYEQYF. The CDR3 DNA reads TGCAGTGCTAGGGCCGTGGCTAGCGTAACATACGAGCAGTACTTC.

Only a few counts were recorded for this clonotype. The CDR3 DNA reads as TGCGCCAGCAGCCAGTCGGGACTAGCGGGAGCAATGTTCTTC. Residues: CASSQSGLAGAMFF. The chain employs TRBV4-3 and TRBJ2-1, with 14 bases fitting TRBD2. The CDR3 runs 14 residues. V trimming: 3 bases; J trimming: 15 bases; junction bases outside the gene matches: 7. CDR1 is LGHNA, CDR2 YSLEER, per germline.

This clonotype was picked up a small number of times. The V and J genes are TRBV7-2 and TRBJ2-3, with D perhaps TRBD2 (5 bases). CDR3 length equals 16 residues. V gave up 2 bases and J gave up 5 bases, with 17 bases separating them. Germline V gene data show CDR1 as SGHTA and CDR2 as FQGNSA. CDR3: CASSLRATREVDTQYF. The CDR3, as DNA: TGTGCCAGCAGCTTAAGAGCAACTAGGGAAGTAGATACGCAGTATTTT.

The chain joins TRBV20-1 to TRBJ1-2; no firm D call. The CDR3 runs to 13 residues. Germline CDR1 DFQATT, CDR2 SNEGSKA (reference sequence). V was pared by 1 base and J by 6 bases, with 12 bases between. CDR3 nucleotide sequence: TGCAGTGCTAGAGCCGGGAGCTATCATGGCTACACCTTC. Amino acid sequence: CSARAGSYHGYTF.

The sample holds a few counts of this clonotype. The chain joins TRBV20-1 to TRBJ2-3, with 7 nucleotides matching TRBD2. This CDR3 region has 14 residues. V lost 0 bases and J lost 7; bases outside the gene matches: 7. Germline V gene data show CDR1 as DFQATT and CDR2 as SNEGSKA (reference sequence). The CDR3 is CSAREGGRGNTQYF. CDR3 coding DNA: TGCAGTGCTAGAGAAGGCGGGAGAGGAAATACGCAGTATTTT.